The 4 T cell receptor beta chains below come from one sample, sequenced in a study of identical twins. TCRdb called the 5' RACE reads again in MiXCR, with one record for every CDR3 protein. The sample has roughly 1,500,000 distinct CDR3 sequences, more than 30% seen once; the top ten hold about 0.27%. Source material: cord blood. The receptor source for this set is a newborn girl in good health.

There are a few counts of this clonotype. The chain recombines TRBV28 with TRBJ1-2, with D hard to call. Per germline, CDR1 MDHEN and CDR2 SYDVKM. This CDR3 contains 13 residues. The V end was cut by 6 bases, the J end by 4 bases, with 12 bases between. The DNA for the CDR3 is TGTGCCAGCAGACCAGAGGGAACCTATGGCTACACCTTC. The encoded protein is CASRPEGTYGYTF.

This clonotype was counted only a few times. CDR3 region: CASSQDYKDTQYF. In DNA form, the CDR3 reads TGTGCCAGCAGCCAAGATTATAAAGATACGCAGTATTTT. This chain joins TRBV3-1 and TRBJ2-3; D remains unclear. The CDR3 consists of 13 residues. V lost 0 bases and J 5 bases, leaving 6 bases between the germline ends. Germline values: CDR1 LGHDT, CDR2 YNNKEL (reference sequence).

This clonotype has a handful of counts. CDR3 loop: CASSNPGQGPGYTF. The CDR3 coding sequence is TGTGCCAGCAGCAATCCGGGACAGGGGCCTGGCTACACCTTC. This chain links TRBV28 with TRBJ1-2, with 10 bases that match TRBD1. CDR1 MDHEN and CDR2 SYDVKM come from the germline V gene. The CDR3 runs 14 residues. V lost 6 bases and J lost 7; bases outside the gene matches: 8.

As for this clonotype: One end of the junction is discordant with germline, which a read error may explain. V usage is TRBV28 and J usage is TRBJ2-4; D might be TRBD1 (5 bases). The CDR3 runs to 14 residues. From germline, CDR1 is MDHEN and CDR2 SYDVKM. The CDR3 reads CACSLPGKGNIQYF. The CDR3 coding sequence is TGTGCCTGCAGTTTGCCAGGGAAGGGAAACATTCAGTACTTC.